This T cell receptor (beta chain) was documented in a study of CD8+ T cells in alopecia areata. Investigators isolated RNA and reverse transcribed it into cDNA to act as the sequencing template. The repertoire was sequenced with immunoSEQ multiplex PCR; TCRdb's copy has only in-frame clones and lacks some. The table shows 100,000 to 120,000 clones, with around three fifths occurring only once. Treatment reported: oral pan-JAK inhibitor, 5-10 mg twice daily. V lost 5 bases, J lost 4 bases, and 11 bases lay in between. Germline loops: CDR1 SEHNR, CDR2 FQNEAQ (reference sequence). The CDR3 extends over 14 amino acids.

Sequenced material: CD4+ T cells sorted from blood, taken at week 24, from a patient treated with tofacitinib. The source is a human donor with alopecia areata. This sequence joins TRBV7-9 and TRBJ1-4, with D perhaps TRBD1 (6 bases). The CDR3 region has the DNA TGTGCCAGCAGCGAGGGACATCGTAATGAAAAACTGTTTTTT. Translating gives CASSEGHRNEKLFF.